One and the same sample provided the 5 T cell receptor beta chains below, sequenced in a study of T cells in localized non-small cell lung cancer. The data were produced by immunoSEQ multiplex PCR, yet TCRdb's version contains in-frame clones alone and is incomplete. Here the sample spans about 2,300 clones, under 25% being singletons. The material was lung tumor tissue, obtained before any cancer treatment. These receptors came from a male donor at least 60 years old with stage I lung adenocarcinoma.

This clone counts as medium-sized. The V call is TRBV11-3, the J call TRBJ2-7, with D hard to call. CDR3 length: 17 residues. The germline V and J ends were trimmed by 0 bases and 1 base, with 16 bases remaining between them. The germline V gene has CDR1 SGHNT and CDR2 YENEEA. Here the CDR3 DNA reads TGTGCCAGCAGCTTAGATGTGGGCCTTTACGGATCCTACGAGCAGTACTTC. The encoded protein is CASSLDVGLYGSYEQYF.

This clone was picked up a small number of times. The J gene is TRBJ2-7, the V gene TRBV30; D tentatively reads TRBD1 or TRBD2 (5 bases each). The CDR3 runs 13 residues. With 0 bases removed from V and 3 bases from J, the gap between germline ends came to 9 bases. Germline assignment: CDR1 GTSNPN and CDR2 SVGIG (reference sequence). The CDR3, as DNA: TGTGCCTGGAGTGTACGGGGCAGCTACGAGCAGTACTTC. This encodes CAWSVRGSYEQYF. Full variable domain (rest looked up from reference TRBV30 and TRBJ2-7): SQTIHQWPATLVQPVGSPLSLECTVEGTSNPNLYWYRQAAGRGLQLLFYSVGIGQISSEVPQNLSASRPQDRQFILSSKKLLLSDSGFYLCAWSVRGSYEQYFGPGTRLTVT.

This clone has ten or more counts. The chain employs TRBV9 and TRBJ2-3; TRBD2 agrees at 15 bases. Germline CDR1 and CDR2: SGDLS and YYNGEE. V shed 4 bases and J 1 base; nucleotides not matched to a gene: 7. This CDR3 region has 18 residues. The CDR3 bases are TGTGCCAGCAGCCCCTACGGACTAGCGGGAGGGGGCACAGATACGCAGTATTTT. Amino acids: CASSPYGLAGGGTDTQYF.

This sequence joins TRBV11-3 and TRBJ2-5; tentatively, D is TRBD2 (6 bases). Per the germline V gene, CDR1 is SGHNT and CDR2 is YENEEA. CDR3 length equals 15 residues. V was clipped by 5 bases and J by 2 bases, with 15 bases between them. CDR3 coding DNA: TGTGCCAGCAGCCGGGACGGTGGGACTCAAGAGACCCAGTACTTC. Translated, it gives CASSRDGGTQETQYF.

The gene calls are TRBV19 and TRBJ2-7; D ambiguous. The CDR3 runs 13 residues. V lost 2 bases and J lost 7, with 12 bases in between. Germline-derived CDR1 and CDR2 are LNHDA and SQIVND (reference sequence). The CDR3 loop reads CASSITPLGEQYF. The DNA of the CDR3 is TGTGCCAGTAGTATAACCCCCCTCGGGGAGCAGTACTTC.